This T cell receptor beta chain was profiled in a study of tumor and adjacent non-tumor tissue in lung cancer. This sample's RNA came from whole unsorted tissue. The normal lung tissue was taken more than 3 cm from the tumor edge. Donors were chemotherapy-naive, newly diagnosed lung cancer surgical patients in China, August–late 2014. General observations from the study: Tumor repertoires had a smaller top 100 clone share than normal lung. Patients with more diverse tumor TCRs had worse survival. Compared with tumor, normal lung showed significantly lower TCR diversity.

The library came from three nested PCR rounds adapted from ARM-PCR protocols. Each CDR3 protein gets one entry after TCRdb re-called the multiplex PCR reads with MiXCR. The sample has about 77,000 distinct CDR3 sequences, over 65% seen once. The CDR3 sequence is 18 residues long. In germline, CDR1 is ENHRY, CDR2 SYGVKD. A remark on this clonotype: The antigen remains unidentified. Germline is not matched at one junction end, which may reflect a read error.

The V and J genes are TRBV10-3 and TRBJ2-3, with TRBD2 matching 15 bases. The sample comprised distant non-tumor lung tissue. The receptor was derived from a man aged 70-80 years with non-small cell lung cancer. The CDR3 nucleotides read TGTGCCATCGGTGGCCACGTGGGACTAGCGGGAGGAGGTCGAGCCGTGGAATTT. It is translated as CAIGGHVGLAGGGRAVEF.